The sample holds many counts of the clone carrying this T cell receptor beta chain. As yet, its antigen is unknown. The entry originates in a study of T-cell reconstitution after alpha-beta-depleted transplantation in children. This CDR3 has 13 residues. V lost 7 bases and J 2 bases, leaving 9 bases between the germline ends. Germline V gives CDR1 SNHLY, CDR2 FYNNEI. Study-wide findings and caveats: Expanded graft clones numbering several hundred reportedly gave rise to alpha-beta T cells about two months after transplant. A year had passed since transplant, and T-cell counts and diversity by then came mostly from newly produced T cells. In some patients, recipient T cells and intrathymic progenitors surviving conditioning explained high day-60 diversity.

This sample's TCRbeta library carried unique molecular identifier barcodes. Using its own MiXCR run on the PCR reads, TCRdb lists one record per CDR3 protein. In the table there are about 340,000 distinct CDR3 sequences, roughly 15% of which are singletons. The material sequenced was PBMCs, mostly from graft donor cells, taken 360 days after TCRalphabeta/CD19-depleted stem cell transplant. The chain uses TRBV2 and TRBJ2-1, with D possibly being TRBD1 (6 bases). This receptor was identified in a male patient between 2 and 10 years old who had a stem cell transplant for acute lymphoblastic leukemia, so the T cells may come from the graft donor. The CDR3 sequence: CASKWGPYNEQFF. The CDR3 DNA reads TGTGCCAGCAAATGGGGGCCCTACAATGAGCAGTTCTTC.